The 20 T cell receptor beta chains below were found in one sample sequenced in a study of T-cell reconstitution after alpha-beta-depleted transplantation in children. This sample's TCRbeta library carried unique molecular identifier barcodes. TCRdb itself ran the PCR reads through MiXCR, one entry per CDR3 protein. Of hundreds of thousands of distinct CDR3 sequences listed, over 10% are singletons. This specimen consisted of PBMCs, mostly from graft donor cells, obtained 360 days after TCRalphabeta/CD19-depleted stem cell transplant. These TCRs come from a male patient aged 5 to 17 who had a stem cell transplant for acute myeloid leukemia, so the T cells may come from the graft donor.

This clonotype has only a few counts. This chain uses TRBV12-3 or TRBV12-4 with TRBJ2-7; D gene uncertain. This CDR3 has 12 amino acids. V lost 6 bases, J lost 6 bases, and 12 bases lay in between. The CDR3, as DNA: TGTGCCAGCAGCCTAAATGACGGCGAGCAGTACTTC. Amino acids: CASSLNDGEQYF.

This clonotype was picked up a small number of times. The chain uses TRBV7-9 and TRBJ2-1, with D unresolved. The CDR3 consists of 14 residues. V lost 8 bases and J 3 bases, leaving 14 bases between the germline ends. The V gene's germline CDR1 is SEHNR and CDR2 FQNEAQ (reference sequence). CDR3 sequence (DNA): TGTGCCAGCCAGACCGAAAACGGCTACAATGAGCAGTTCTTC. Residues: CASQTENGYNEQFF. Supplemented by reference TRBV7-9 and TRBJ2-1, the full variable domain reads DTGVSQNPRHKITKRGQNVTFRCDPISEHNRLYWYRQTLGQGPEFLTYFQNEAQLEKSRLLSDRFSAERPKGSFSTLEIQRTEQGDSAMYLCASQTENGYNEQFFGPGTRLTVL.

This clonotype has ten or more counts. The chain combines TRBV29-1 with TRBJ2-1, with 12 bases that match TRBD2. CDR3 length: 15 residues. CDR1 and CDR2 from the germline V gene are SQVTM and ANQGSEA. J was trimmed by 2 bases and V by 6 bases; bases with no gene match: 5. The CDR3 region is CSVILAGGPYNEQFF. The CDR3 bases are TGCAGCGTCATCCTAGCGGGAGGGCCCTACAATGAGCAGTTCTTC.

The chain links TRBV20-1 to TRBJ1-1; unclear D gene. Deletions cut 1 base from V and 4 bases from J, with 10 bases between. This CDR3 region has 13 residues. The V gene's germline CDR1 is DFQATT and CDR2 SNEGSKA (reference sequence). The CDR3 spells CSARGPDRTEAFF. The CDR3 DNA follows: TGCAGTGCTAGAGGCCCTGACCGCACTGAAGCTTTCTTT.

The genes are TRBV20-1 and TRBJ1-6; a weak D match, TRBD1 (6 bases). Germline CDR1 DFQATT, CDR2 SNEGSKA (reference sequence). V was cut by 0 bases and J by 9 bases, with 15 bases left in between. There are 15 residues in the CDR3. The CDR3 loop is CSARDLGGLGSPLHF. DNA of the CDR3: TGCAGTGCTAGAGATCTTGGGGGGCTTGGTTCACCCCTCCACTTT.

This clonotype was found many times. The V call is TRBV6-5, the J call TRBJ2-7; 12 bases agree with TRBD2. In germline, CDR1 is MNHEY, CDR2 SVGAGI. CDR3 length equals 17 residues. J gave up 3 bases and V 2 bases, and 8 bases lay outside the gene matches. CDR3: CASSYGTSGSFLYEQYF. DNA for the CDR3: TGTGCCAGCAGTTACGGGACTAGCGGGTCCTTTCTCTACGAGCAGTACTTC.

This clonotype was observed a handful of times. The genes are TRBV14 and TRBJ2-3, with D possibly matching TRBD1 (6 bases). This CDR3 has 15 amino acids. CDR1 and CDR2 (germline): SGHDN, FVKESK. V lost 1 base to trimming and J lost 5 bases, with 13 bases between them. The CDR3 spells CASSQVAGAVDTQYF. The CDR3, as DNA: TGTGCCAGCAGCCAAGTGGCAGGGGCGGTAGATACGCAGTATTTT.

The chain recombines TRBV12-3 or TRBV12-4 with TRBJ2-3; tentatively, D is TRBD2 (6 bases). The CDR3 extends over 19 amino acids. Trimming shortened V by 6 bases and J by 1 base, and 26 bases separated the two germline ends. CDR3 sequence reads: CASSYQLMEGPRGTDTQYF. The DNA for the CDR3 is TGTGCCAGCAGCTACCAACTAATGGAGGGGCCGAGGGGCACAGATACGCAGTATTTT.

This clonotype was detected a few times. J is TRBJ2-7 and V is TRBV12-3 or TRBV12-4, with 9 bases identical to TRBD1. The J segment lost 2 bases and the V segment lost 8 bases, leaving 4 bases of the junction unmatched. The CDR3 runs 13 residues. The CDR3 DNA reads TGTGCCAGCGGGGACAGGGCAGCCTACGAGCAGTACTTC. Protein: CASGDRAAYEQYF.

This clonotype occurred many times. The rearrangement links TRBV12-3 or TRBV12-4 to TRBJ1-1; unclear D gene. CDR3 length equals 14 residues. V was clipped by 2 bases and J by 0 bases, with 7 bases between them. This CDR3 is CASSLLRLNTEAFF. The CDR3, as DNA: TGTGCCAGCAGTTTACTCAGATTGAACACTGAAGCTTTCTTT.

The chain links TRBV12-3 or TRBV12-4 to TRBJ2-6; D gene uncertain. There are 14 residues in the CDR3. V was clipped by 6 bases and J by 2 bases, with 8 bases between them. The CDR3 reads CASRRVAGANVLTF. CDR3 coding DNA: TGTGCCAGCAGAAGGGTAGCTGGGGCCAACGTCCTGACTTTC.

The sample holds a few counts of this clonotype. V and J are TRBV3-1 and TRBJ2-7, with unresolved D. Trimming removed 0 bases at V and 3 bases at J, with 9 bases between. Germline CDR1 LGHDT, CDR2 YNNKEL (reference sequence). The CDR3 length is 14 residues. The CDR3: CASSQEVTYYEQYF. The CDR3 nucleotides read TGTGCCAGCAGCCAAGAGGTAACGTACTACGAGCAGTACTTC.

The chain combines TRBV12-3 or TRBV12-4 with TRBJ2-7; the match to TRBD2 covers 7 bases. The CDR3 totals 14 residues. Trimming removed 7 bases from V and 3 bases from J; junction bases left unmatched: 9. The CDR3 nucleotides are TGTGCCAGCACCCTGGGAGGGGTACGCTACGAGCAGTACTTC. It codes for CASTLGGVRYEQYF.

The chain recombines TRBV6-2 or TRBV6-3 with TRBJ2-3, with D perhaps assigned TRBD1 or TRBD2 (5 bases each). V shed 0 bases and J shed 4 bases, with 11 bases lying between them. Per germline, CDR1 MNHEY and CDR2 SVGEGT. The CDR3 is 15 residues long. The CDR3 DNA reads TGTGCCAGCAGTTACTCGGGACCCACGGCAGATACGCAGTATTTT. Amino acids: CASSYSGPTADTQYF.

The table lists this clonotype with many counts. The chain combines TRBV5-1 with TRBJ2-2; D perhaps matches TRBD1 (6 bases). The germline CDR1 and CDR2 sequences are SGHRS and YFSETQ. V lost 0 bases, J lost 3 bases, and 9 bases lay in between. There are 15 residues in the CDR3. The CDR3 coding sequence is TGCGCCAGCAGCTTGGGGGACACCTACACCGGGGAGCTGTTTTTT. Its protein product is CASSLGDTYTGELFF.

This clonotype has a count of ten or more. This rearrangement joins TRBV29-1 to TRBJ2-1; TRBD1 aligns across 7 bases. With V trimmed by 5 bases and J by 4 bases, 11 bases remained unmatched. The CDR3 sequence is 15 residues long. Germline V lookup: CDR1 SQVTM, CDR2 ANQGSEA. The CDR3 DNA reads TGCAGCGTTTATTTTGAGACAGGGCCTTACAATGAGCAGTTCTTC. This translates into CSVYFETGPYNEQFF.

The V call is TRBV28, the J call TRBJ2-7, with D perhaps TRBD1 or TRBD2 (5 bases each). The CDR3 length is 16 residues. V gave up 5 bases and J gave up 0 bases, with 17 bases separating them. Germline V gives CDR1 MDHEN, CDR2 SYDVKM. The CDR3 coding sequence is TGTGCCAGCAGTAACCCAGGGACCGCCCGCTCCTACGAGCAGTACTTC. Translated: CASSNPGTARSYEQYF.

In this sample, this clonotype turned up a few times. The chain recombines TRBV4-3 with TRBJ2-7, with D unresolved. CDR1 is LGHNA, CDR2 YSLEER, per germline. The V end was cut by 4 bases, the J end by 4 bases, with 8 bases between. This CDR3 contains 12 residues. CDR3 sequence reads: CASSPPEYEQYF. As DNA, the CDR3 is TGCGCCAGCAGCCCCCCGGAGTACGAGCAGTACTTC.

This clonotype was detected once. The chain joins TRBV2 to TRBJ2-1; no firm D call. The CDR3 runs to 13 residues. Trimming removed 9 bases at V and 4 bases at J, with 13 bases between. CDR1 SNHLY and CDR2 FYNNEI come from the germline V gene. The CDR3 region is CASTTRIYNEQFF. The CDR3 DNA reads TGTGCCAGTACCACCCGGATTTACAATGAGCAGTTCTTC.

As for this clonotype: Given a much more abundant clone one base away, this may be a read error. CDR3 in DNA: TGTGCCAGCAGCCGACTAGCGTACAATGAGCAGTTCTTC. Amino acid sequence: CASSRLAYNEQFF. The chain recombines TRBV6-1 with TRBJ2-1; 8 bases are shared with TRBD2. CDR1 MNHNS and CDR2 SASEGT come from the germline V gene. The V gene end was trimmed by 6 bases and the J gene end by 4 bases; junction bases not matched to a gene: 2. This CDR3 spans 13 amino acids.